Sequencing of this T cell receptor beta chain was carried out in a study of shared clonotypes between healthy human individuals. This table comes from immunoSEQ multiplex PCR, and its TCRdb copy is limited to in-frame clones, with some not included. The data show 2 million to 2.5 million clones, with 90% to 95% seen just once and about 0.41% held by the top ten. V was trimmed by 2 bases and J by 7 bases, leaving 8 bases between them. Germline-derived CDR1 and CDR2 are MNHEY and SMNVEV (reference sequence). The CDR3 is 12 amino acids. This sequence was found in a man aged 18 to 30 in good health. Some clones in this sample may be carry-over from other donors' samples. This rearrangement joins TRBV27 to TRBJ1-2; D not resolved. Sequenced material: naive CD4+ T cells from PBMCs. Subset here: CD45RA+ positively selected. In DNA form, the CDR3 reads TGTGCCAGCAGTTTACGGGGATTTGGCTACACCTTC. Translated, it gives CASSLRGFGYTF.